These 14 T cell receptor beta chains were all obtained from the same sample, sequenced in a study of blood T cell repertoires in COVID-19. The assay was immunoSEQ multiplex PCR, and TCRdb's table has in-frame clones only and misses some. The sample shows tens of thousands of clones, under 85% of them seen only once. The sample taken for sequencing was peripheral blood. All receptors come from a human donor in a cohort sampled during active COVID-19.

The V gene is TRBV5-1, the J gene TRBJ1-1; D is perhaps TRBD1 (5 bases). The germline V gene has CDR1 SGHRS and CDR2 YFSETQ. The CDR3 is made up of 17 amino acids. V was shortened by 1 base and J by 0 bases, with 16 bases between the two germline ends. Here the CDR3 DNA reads TGCGCCAGCAGCTTGACACCGGCGGGGGTCCTGAACACTGAAGCTTTCTTT. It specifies CASSLTPAGVLNTEAFF.

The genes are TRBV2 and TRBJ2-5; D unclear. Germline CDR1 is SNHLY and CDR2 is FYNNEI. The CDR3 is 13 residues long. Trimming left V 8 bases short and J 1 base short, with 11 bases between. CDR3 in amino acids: CASLRGVQETQYF. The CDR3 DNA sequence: TGTGCCAGCCTCCGTGGAGTCCAAGAGACCCAGTACTTC. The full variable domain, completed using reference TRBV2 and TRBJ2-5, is EPEVTQTPSHQVTQMGQEVILRCVPISNHLYFYWYRQILGQKVEFLVSFYNNEISEKSEIFDDQFSVERPDGSNFTLKIRSTKLEDSAMYFCASLRGVQETQYFGPGTRLLVL.

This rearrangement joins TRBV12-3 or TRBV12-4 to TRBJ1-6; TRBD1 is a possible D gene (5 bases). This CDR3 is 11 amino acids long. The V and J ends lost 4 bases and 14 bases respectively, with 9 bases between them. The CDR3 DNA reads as TGTGCCAGCAGTTCAGGGTTCACCCTCCACTTT. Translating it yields CASSSGFTLHF.

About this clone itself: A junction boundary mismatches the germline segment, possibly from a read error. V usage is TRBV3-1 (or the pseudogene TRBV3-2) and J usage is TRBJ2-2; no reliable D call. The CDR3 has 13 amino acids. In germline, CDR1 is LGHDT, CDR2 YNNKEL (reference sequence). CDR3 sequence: CASRQAPAGELFF. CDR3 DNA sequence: TGTGCCAGCAGGCAAGCCCCAGCCGGGGAGCTGTTTTTT.

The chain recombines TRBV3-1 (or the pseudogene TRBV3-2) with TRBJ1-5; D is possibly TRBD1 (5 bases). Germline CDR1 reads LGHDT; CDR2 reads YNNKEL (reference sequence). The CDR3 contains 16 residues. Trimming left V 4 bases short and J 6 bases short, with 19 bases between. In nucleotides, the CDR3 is TGTGCCAGCAGCCCTACTTTGGGGCAGGGCGGTCAGCCCCAGCATTTT. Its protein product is CASSPTLGQGGQPQHF.

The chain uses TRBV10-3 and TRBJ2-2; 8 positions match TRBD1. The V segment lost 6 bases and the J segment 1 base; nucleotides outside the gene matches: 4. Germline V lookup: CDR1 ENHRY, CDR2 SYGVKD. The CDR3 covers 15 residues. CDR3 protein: CAIREGQGNTGELFF. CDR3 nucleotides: TGTGCCATCAGGGAAGGACAGGGGAACACCGGGGAGCTGTTTTTT.

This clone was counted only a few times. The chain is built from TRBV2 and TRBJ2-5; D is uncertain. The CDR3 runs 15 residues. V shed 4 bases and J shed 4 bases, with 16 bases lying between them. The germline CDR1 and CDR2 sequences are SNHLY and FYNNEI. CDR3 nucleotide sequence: TGTGCCAGCAGTGTGGATCGGCTAGGCCGAGAGACCCAGTACTTC. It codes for CASSVDRLGRETQYF.

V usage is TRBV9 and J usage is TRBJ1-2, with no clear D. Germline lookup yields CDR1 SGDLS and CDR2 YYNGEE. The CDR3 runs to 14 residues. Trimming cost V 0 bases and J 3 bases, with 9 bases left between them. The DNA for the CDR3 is TGTGCCAGCAGCGTAGCTCTATCTGACTATGGCTACACCTTC. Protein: CASSVALSDYGYTF.

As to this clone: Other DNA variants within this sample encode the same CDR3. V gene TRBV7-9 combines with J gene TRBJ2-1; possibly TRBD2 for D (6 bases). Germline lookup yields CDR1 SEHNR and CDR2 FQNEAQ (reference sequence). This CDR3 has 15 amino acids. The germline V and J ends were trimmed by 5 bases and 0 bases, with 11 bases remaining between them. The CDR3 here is CASSPRGSSYNEQFF. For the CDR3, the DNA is TGTGCCAGCAGCCCCCGGGGGAGCTCCTACAATGAGCAGTTCTTC.

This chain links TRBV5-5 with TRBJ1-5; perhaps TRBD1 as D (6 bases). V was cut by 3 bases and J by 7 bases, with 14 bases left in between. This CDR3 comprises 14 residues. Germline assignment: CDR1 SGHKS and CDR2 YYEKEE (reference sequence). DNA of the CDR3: TGTGCCAGCAGCTACAGGGCCGTAGGACAGCCCCAGCATTTT. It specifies CASSYRAVGQPQHF.

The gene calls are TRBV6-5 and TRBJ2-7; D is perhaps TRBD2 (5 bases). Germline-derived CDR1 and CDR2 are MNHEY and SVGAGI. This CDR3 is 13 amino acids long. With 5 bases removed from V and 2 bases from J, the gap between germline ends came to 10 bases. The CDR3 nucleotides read TGTGCCAGCAGTCAGGACTGGGCCTACGAGCAGTACTTC. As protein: CASSQDWAYEQYF.

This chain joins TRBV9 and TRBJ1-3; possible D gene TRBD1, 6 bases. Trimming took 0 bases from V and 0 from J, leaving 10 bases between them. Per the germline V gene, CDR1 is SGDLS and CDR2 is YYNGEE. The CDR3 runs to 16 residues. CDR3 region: CASSVVGGSSGNTIYF. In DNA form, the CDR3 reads TGTGCCAGCAGCGTAGTAGGGGGATCCTCTGGAAACACCATATATTTT.

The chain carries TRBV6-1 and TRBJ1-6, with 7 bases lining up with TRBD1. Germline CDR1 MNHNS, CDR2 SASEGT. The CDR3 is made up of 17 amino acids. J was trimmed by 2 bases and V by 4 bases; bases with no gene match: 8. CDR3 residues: CASSGGTGEAYNSPLHF. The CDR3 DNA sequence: TGTGCCAGCAGTGGAGGTACAGGGGAGGCCTATAATTCACCCCTCCACTTT.

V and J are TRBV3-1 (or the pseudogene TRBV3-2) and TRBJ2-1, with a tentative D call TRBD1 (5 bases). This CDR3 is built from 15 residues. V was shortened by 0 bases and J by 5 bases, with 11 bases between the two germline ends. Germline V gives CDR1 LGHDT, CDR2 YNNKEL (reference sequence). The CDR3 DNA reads TGTGCCAGCAGCCAAGAGGGAAGGGGCAACAATGAGCAGTTCTTC. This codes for CASSQEGRGNNEQFF.